This T cell receptor (beta chain) was captured by sequencing in a study of T cells after yellow fever vaccination. Making TCR cDNA involved 5'RACE template switching, which added UMIs and a universal primer site. TCRdb passed the 5' RACE reads through MiXCR, listing each CDR3 protein once. The sample contains 300,000 to 350,000 distinct CDR3 sequences, 3% to 4.5% of which appear only once. Regarding this clonotype: Its specificity is not known.

CDR1 and CDR2 from the germline V gene are DFQATT and SNEGSKA (reference sequence). V trimming: 7 bases; J trimming: 3 bases; junction bases outside the gene matches: 6. The CDR3 loop spans 13 amino acids. Whole-study results and caveats: Relatively few clonotypes were ones that appeared in both CD4 and CD8 compartments. The booster response re-showed most primary clones: 96% CD4, 88% CD8.

The chain carries TRBV20-1 and TRBJ1-5, with 7 bases aligning to TRBD1. Here the sequenced sample was PBMCs, taken 5 days after the yellow fever booster vaccination. The receptor comes from a man aged 18-30 years who received the YFV17D yellow fever vaccine. The CDR3: CSVGQGVNQPQHF. CDR3 DNA: TGCAGTGTCGGGCAGGGGGTCAATCAGCCCCAGCATTTT.